The TCR beta chain under discussion was sequenced for a study of cytomegalovirus exposure and HLA in healthy donors. Remarks on this clone: Its antigen remains unidentified.

The study's findings and limits: In a later analysis, HLA-associated TCR beta chains were more clonally expanded than equally common others. Earlier analysis found most TCR beta V segments productive about 87% or about 30% of the time. A later analysis by the authors found several of the most significant clusters apparently linked to common viral pathogens. One variant, a missense change in DCLRE1C, was linked in a later analysis to TCR beta V- and J-gene trimming.

The PCR contained 60 Vbeta and 13 Jbeta primers. Method: immunoSEQ multiplex PCR; TCRdb's copy keeps in-frame clones and lacks some. The data show about 130,000 clones, around 67% seen once. Material: PBMCs. The sequence was obtained from a woman in her forties in good health and CMV-seropositive.

The CDR3 nucleotides read TGTGCCAGCAGCTTAGCGCTAGCGGGGACCGGAAATACGCAGTATTTT. Encoded protein: CASSLALAGTGNTQYF. The chain combines TRBV7-3 with TRBJ2-3, with 9 positions matching TRBD2. This CDR3 is 16 amino acids long. The ends lost 2 bases at V and 7 bases at J; junction bases unmatched: 10. CDR1 and CDR2 (germline): SGHTA, FQGTGA. Supplemented by reference TRBV7-3 and TRBJ2-3, the full variable domain reads GAGVSQTPSNKVTEKGKYVELRCDPISGHTALYWYRQSLGQGPEFLIYFQGTGAADDSGLPNDRFFAVRPEGSVSTLKIQRTERGDSAVYLCASSLALAGTGNTQYFGPGTRLTVL.